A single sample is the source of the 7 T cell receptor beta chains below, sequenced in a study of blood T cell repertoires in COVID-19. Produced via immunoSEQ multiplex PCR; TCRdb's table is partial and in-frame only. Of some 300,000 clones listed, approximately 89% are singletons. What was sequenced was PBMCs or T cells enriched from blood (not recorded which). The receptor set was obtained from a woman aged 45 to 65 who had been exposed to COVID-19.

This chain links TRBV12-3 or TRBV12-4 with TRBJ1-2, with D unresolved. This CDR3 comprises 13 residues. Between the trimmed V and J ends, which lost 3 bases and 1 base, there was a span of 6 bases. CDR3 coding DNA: TGTGCCAGCAGTTTCTTATTTAACTATGGCTACACCTTC. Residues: CASSFLFNYGYTF.

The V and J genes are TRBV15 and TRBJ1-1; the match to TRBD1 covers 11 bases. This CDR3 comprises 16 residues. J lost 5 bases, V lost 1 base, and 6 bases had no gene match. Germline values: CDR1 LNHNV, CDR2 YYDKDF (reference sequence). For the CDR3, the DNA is TGTGCCACCAGCAGAGGCCGGACAGGGGGCTTAACTGAAGCTTTCTTT. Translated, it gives CATSRGRTGGLTEAFF.

CDR3 DNA: TGTGCCAGCAGCCCTGGACTAGGGGATGCGCAGTATTTT. This codes for CASSPGLGDAQYF. V is TRBV7-2 and J is TRBJ2-3, with 7 bases matching TRBD2. The germline CDR1 and CDR2 sequences are SGHTA and FQGNSA. This CDR3 has 13 amino acids. J lost 10 bases, V lost 5 bases, and 9 bases had no gene match.

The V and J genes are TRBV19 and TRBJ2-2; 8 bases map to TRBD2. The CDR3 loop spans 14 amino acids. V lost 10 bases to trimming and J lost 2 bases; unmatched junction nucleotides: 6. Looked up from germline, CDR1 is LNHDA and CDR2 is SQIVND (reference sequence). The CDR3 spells CAIASGGNTGELFF. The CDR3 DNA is TGTGCCATAGCAAGCGGGGGTAACACCGGGGAGCTGTTTTTT.

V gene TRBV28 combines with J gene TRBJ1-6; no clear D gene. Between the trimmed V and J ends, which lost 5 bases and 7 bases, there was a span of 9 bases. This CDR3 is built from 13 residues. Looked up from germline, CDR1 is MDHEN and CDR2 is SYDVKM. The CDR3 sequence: CASSEADNSPLHF. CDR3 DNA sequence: TGTGCCAGCAGTGAGGCCGACAATTCACCCCTCCACTTT.

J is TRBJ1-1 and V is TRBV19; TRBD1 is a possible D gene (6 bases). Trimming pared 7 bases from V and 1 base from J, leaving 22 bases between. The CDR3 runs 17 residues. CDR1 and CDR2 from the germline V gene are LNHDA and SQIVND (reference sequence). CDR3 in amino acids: CASNSDLGGRRNTEAFF. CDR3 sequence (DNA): TGTGCCAGTAACTCGGACCTCGGGGGGCGAAGGAACACTGAAGCTTTCTTT.

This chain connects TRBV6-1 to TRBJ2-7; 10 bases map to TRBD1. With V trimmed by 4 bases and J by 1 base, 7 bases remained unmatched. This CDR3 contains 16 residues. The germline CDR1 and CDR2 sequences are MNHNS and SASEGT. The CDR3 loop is CASSAGQGDGSYEQYF. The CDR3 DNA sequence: TGTGCCAGCAGTGCCGGACAGGGGGACGGGTCCTACGAGCAGTACTTC.